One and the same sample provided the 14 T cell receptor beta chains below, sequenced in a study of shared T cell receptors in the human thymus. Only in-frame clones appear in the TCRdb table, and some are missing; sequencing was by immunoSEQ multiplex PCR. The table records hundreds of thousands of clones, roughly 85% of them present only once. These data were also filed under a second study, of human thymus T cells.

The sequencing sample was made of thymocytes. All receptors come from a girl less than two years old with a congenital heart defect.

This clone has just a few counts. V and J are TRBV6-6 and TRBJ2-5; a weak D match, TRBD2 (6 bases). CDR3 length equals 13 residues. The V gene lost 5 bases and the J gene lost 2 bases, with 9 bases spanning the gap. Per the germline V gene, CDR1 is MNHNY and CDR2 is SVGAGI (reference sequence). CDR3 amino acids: CASSDGGQETQYF. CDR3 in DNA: TGTGCCAGCAGTGACGGAGGGCAAGAGACCCAGTACTTC.

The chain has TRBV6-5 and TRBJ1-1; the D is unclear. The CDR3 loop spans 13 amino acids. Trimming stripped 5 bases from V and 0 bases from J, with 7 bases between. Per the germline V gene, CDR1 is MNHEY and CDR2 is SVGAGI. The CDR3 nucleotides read TGTGCCAGCAGTGTAATTGTGAACACTGAAGCTTTCTTT. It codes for CASSVIVNTEAFF.

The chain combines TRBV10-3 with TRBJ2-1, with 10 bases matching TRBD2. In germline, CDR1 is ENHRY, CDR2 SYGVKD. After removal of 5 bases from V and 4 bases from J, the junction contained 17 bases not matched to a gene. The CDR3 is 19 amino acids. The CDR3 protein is CAISLERGGLVRAYNEQFF. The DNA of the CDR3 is TGTGCCATCAGTCTTGAGCGGGGGGGCCTGGTTCGGGCGTACAATGAGCAGTTCTTC.

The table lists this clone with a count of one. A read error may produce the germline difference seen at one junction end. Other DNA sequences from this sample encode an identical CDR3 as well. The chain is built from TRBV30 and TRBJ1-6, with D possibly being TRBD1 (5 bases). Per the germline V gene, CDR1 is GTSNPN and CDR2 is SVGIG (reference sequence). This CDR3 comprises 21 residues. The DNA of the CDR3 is TGTGCCTGGAATAAGGCGTGGGTTCCCTCCCGAATGGACATCTATAATTCCCCCCTCCACTTT. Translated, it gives CAWNKAWVPSRMDIYNSPLHF.

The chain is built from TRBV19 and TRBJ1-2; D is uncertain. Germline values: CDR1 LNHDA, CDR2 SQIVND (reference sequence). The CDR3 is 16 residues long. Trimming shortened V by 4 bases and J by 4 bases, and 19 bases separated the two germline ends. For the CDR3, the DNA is TGTGCCAGTAGTACGCCCTATTCAGGAAAGAGCTATGGCTACACCTTC. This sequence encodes CASSTPYSGKSYGYTF.

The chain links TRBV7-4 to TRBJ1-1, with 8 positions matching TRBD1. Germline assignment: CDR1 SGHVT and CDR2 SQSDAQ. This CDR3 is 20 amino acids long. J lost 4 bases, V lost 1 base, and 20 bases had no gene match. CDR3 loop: CASSLVFKDGTGSVTTEAFF. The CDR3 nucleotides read TGTGCCAGCAGCTTAGTATTCAAGGACGGGACAGGATCCGTAACCACTGAAGCTTTCTTT.

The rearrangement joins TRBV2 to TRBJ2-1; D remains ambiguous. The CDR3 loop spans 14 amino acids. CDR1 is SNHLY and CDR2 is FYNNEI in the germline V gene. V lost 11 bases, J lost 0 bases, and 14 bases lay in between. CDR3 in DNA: TGTGCCGGGCCCCAGCACAGCTCCTACAATGAGCAGTTCTTC. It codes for CAGPQHSSYNEQFF.

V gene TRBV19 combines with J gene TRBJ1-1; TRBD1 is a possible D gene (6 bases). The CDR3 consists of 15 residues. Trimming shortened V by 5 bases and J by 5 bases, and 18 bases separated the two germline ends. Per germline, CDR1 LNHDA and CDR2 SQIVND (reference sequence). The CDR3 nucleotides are TGTGCCAGTAGTCCTCCCAGGGGAATAGGTACTGAAGCTTTCTTT. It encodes CASSPPRGIGTEAFF.

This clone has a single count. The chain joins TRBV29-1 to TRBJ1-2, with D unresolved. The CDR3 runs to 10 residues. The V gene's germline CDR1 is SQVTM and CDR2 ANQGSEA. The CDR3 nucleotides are TGCAGGGGCCCTAACTATGGCTACACCTTC. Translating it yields CRGPNYGYTF. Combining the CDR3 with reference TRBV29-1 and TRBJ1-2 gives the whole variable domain SAVISQKPSRDICQRGTSLTIQCQVDSQVTMMFWYRQQPGQSLTLIATANQGSEATYESGFVIDKFPISRPNLTFSTLTVSNMSPEDSSIYLCRGPNYGYTFGSGTRLTVV.

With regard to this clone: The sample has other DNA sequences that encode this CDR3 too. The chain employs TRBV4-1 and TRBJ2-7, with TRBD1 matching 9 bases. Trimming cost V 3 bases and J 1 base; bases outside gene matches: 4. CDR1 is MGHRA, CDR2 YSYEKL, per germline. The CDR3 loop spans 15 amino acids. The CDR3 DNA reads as TGCGCCAGCAGCCAGACGGGACAGGGATCCTACGAGCAGTACTTC. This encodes CASSQTGQGSYEQYF.

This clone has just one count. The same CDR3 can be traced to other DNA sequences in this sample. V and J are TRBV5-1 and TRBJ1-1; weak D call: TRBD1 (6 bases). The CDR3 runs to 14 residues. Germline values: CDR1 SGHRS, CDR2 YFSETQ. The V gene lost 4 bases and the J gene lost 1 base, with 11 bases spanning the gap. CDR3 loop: CASSLLTGNTEAFF. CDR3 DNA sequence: TGCGCCAGCAGCCTACTGACAGGGAACACTGAAGCTTTCTTT.

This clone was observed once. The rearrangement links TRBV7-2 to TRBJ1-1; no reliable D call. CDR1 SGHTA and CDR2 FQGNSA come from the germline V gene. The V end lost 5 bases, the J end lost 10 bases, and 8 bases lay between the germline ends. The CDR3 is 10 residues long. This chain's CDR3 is CASSPRGAFF. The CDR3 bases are TGTGCCAGCAGCCCCCGGGGAGCTTTCTTT.

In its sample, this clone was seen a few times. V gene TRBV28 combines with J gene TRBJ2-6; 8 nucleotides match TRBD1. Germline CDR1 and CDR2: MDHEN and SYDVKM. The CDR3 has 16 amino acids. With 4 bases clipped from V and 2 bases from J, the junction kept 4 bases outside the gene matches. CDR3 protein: CASSSGQGAGANVLTF. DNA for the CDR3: TGTGCCAGCAGTTCCGGACAGGGCGCTGGGGCCAACGTCCTGACTTTC.

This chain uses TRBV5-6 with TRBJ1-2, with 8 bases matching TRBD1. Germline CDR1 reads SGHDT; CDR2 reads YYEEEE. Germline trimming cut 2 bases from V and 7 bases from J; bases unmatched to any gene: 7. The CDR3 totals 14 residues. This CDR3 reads CASSFGTGASGYTF. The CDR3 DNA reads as TGTGCCAGCAGCTTCGGGACAGGCGCTAGTGGCTACACCTTC.